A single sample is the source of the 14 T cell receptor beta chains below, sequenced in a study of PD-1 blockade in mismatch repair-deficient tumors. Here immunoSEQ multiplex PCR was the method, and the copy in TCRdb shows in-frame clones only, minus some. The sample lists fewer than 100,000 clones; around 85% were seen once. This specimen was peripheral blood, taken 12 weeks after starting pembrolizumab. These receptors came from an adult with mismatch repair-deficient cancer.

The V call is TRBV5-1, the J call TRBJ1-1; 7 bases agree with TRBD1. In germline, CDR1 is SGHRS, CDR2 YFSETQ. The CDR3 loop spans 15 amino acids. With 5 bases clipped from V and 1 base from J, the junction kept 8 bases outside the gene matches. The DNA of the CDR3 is TGCGCCAGCAGGAGACAGGGTGTCGGGAACACTGAAGCTTTCTTT. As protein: CASRRQGVGNTEAFF.

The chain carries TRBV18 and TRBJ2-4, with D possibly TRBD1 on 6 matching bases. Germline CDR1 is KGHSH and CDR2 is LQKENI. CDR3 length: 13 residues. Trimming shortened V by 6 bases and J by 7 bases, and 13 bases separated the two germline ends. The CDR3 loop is CASSAGVGNIQYF. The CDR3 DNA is TGTGCCAGCTCGGCAGGGGTTGGTAACATTCAGTACTTC.

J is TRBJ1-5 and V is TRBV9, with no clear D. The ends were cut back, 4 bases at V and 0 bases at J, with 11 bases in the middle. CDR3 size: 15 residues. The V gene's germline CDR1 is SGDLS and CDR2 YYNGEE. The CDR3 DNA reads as TGTGCCAGCAGCTCGGAGGGAAATAGCAATCAGCCCCAGCATTTT. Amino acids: CASSSEGNSNQPQHF. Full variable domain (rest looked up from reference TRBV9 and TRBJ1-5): DSGVTQTPKHLITATGQRVTLRCSPRSGDLSVYWYQQSLDQGLQFLIQYYNGEERAKGNILERFSAQQFPDLHSELNLSSLELGDSALYFCASSSEGNSNQPQHFGDGTRLSIL.

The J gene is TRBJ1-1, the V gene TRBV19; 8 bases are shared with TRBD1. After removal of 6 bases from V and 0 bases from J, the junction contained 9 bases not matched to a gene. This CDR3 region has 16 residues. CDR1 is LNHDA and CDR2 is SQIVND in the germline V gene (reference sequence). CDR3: CASRSDRGDMNTEAFF. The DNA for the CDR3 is TGTGCCAGTAGATCCGACAGGGGAGACATGAACACTGAAGCTTTCTTT.

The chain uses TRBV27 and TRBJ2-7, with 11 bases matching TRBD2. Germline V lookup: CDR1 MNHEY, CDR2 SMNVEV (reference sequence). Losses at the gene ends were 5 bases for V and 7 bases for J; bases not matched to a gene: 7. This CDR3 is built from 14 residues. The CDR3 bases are TGTGCCAGCAGTAAACTAGCGGGAGACCGGGAGCAGTACTTC. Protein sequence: CASSKLAGDREQYF.

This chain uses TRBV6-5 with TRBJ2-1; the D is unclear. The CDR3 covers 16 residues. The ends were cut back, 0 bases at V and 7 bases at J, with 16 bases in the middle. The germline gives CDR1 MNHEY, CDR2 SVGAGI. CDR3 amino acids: CASSYSVGIMQNEQFF. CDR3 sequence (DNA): TGTGCCAGCAGTTACTCGGTAGGGATTATGCAAAATGAGCAGTTCTTC.

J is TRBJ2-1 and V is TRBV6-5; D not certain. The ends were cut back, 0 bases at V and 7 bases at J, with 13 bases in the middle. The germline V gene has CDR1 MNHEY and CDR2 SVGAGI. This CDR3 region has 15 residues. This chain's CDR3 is CASSYSSLYENEQFF. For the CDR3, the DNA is TGTGCCAGCAGTTACTCCAGCCTTTACGAAAATGAGCAGTTCTTC.

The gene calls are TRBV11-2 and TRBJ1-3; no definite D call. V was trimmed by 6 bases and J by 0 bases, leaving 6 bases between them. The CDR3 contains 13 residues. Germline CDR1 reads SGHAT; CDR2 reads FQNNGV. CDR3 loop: CASRGDSGNTIYF. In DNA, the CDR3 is TGTGCCAGCAGGGGAGACTCTGGAAACACCATATATTTT.

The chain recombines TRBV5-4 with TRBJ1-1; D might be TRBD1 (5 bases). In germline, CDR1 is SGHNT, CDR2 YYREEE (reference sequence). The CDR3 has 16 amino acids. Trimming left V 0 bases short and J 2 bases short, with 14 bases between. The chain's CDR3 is CASSLGGRAGNTEAFF. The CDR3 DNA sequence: TGTGCCAGCAGCTTGGGGGGCAGGGCGGGTAACACTGAAGCTTTCTTT. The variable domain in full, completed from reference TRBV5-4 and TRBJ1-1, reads ETGVTQSPTHLIKTRGQQVTLRCSSQSGHNTVSWYQQALGQGPQFIFQYYREEENGRGNFPPRFSGLQFPNYSSELNVNALELDDSALYLCASSLGGRAGNTEAFFGQGTRLTVV.

This CDR3 is CAISEVTVGGDTQYF. CDR3 nucleotide sequence: TGTGCCATCAGTGAAGTAACCGTGGGGGGGGATACGCAGTATTTT. The V call is TRBV10-3, the J call TRBJ2-3; 7 nucleotides line up with TRBD2. Germline CDR1 reads ENHRY; CDR2 reads SYGVKD. Unmatched junction bases numbered 9, after V lost 3 bases and J lost 6 bases. The CDR3 is 15 residues long.

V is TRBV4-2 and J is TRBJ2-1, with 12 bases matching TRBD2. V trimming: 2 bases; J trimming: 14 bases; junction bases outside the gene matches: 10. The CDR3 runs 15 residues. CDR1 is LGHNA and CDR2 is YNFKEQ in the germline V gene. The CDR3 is CASSQRLAGAVGEFF. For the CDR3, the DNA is TGTGCCAGCAGCCAAAGACTAGCGGGAGCGGTGGGGGAGTTCTTC.

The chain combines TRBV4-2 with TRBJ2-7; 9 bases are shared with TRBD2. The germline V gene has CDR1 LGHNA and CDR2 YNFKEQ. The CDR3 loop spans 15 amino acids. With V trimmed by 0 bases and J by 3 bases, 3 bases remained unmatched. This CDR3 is CASSQDETSGYEQYF. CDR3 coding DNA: TGTGCCAGCAGCCAAGATGAGACTAGCGGCTACGAGCAGTACTTC.

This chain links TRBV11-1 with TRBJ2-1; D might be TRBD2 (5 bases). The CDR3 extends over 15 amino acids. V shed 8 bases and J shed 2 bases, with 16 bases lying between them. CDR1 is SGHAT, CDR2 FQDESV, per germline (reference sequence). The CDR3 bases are TGTGCCAGCGCCCGGAGGAGAGGGCCCTACAATGAGCAGTTCTTC. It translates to CASARRRGPYNEQFF.

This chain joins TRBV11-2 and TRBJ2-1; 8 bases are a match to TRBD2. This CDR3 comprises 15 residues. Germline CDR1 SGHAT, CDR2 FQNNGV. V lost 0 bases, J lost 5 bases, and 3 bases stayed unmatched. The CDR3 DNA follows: TGTGCCAGCAGCTTAGACGGGAGGGCGCACAATGAGCAGTTCTTC. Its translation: CASSLDGRAHNEQFF. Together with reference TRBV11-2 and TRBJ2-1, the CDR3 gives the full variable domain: EAGVAQSPRYKIIEKRQSVAFWCNPISGHATLYWYQQILGQGPKLLIQFQNNGVVDDSQLPKDRFSAERLKGVDSTLKIQPAKLEDSAVYLCASSLDGRAHNEQFFGPGTRLTVL.